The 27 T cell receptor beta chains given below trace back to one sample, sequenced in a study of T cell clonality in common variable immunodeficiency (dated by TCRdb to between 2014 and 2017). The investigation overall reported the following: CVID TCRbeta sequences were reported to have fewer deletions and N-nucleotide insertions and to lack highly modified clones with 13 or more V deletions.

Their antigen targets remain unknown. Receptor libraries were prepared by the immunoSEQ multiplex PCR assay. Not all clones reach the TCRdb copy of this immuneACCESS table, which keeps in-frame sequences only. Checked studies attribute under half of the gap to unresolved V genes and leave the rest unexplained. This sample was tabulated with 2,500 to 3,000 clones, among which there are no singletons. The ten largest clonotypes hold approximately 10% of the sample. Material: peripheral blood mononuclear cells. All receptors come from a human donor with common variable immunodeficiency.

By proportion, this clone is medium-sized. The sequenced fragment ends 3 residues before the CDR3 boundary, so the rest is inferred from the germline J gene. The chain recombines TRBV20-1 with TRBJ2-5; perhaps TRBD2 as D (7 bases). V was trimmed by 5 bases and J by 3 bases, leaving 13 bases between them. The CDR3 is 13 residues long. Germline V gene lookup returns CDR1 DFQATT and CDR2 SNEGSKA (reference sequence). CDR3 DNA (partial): TGCAGTGCTGAGGGGGGGACGAAAGAGACC. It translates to CSAEGGTKET. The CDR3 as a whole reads CSAEGGTKETQYF.

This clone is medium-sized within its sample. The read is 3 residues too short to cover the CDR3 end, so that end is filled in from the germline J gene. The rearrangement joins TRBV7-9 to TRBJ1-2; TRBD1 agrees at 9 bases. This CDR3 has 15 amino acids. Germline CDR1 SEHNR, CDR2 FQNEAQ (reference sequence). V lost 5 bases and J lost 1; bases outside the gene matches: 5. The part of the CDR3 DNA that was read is TGTGCCAGCAGCCCGCGGACAGGGGATAACTATGGC. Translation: CASSPRTGDNYG. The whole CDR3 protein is CASSPRTGDNYGYTF.

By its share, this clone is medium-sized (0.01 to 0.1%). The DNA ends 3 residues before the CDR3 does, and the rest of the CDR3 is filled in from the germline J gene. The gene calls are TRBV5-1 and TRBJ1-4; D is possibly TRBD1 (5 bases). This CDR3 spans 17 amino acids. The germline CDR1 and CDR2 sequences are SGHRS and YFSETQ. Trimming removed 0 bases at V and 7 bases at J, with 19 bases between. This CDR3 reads CASSLDGTFNLGEKLFF. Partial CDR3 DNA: TGCGCCAGCAGCTTGGATGGGACTTTTAACCTCGGTGAAAAA.

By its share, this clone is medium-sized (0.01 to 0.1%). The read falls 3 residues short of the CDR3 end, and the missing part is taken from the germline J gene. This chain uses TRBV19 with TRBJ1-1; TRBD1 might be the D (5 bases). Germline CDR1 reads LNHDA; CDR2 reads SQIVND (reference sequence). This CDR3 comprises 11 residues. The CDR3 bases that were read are TGTGCCAGTATCCGCCAGGGAAGA. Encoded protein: CASIRQGR. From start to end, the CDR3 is CASIRQGRAFF.

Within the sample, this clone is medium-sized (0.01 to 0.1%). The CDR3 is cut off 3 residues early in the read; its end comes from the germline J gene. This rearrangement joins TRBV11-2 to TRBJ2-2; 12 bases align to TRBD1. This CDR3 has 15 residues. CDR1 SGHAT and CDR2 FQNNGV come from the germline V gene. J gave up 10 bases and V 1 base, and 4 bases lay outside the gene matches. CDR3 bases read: TGTGCCAGCAGCTTAGTCGGGACAGGGGGCGAGGAG. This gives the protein CASSLVGTGGEE. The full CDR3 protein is CASSLVGTGGEELFF.

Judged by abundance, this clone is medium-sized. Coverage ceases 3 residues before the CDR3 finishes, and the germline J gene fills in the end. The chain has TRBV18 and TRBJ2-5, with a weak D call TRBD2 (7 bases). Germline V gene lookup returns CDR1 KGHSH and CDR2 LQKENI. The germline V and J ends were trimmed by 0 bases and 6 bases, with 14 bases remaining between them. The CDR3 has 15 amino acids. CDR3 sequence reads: CASSPPGGAKQTQYF. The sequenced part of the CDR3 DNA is TGTGCCAGCTCACCACCGGGGGGGGCGAAGCAGACC.

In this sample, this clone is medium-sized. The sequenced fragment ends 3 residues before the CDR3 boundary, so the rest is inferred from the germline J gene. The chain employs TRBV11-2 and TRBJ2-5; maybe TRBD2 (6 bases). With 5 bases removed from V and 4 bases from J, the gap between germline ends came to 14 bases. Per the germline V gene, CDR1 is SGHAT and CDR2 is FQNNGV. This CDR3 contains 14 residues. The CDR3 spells CASSPAGLAETQYF. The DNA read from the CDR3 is TGTGCCAGCAGCCCCGCGGGGTTGGCAGAGACC.

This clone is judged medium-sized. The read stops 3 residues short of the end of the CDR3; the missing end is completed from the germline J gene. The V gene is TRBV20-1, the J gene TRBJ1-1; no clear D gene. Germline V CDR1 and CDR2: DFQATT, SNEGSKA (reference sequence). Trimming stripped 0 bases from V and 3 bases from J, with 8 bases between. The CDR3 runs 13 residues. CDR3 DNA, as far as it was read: TGCAGTGCTAGAGATTCCGTCTACACTGAA. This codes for CSARDSVYTE. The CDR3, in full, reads CSARDSVYTEAFF.

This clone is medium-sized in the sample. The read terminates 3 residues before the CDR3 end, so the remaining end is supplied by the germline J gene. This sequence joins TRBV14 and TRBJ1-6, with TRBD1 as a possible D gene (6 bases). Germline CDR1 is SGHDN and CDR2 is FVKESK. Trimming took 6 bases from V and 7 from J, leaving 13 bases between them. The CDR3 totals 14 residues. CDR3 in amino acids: CASRRQGRNSPLHF. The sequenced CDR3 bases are TGTGCCAGCAGACGTCAGGGGCGGAATTCACCC.

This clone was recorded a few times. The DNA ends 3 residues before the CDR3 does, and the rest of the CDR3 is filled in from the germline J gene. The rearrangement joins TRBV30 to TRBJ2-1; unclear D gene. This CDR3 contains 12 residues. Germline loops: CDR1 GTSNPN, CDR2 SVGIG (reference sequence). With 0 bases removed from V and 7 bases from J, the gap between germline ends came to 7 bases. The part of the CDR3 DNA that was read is TGTGCCTGGAGTGTAGTAGGGAATGAG. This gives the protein CAWSVVGNE. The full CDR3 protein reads CAWSVVGNEQFF.

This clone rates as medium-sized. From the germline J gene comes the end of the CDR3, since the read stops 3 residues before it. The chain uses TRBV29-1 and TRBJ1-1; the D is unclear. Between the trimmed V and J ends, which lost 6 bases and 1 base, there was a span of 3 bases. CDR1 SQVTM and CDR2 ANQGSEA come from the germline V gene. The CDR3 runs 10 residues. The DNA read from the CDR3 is TGCAGCGTCTGGAACACTGAA. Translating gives CSVWNTE. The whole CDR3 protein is CSVWNTEAFF.

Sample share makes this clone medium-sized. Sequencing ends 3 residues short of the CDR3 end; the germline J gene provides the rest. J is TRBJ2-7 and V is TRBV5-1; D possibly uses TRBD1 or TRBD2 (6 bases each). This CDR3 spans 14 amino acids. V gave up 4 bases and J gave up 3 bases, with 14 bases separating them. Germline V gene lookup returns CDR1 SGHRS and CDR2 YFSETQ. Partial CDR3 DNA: TGCGCCAGCAGCCCTGGAGGGGGTTTCTACGAG. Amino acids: CASSPGGGFYE. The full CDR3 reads CASSPGGGFYEQYF.

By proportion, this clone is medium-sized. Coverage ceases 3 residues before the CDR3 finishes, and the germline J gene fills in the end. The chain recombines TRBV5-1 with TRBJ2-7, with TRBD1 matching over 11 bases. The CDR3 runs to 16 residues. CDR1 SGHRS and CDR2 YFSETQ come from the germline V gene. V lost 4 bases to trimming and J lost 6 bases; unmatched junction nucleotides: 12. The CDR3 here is CASSLRTGGVTGEQYF. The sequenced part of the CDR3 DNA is TGCGCCAGCAGCCTCCGGACAGGGGGCGTAACCGGCGAG.

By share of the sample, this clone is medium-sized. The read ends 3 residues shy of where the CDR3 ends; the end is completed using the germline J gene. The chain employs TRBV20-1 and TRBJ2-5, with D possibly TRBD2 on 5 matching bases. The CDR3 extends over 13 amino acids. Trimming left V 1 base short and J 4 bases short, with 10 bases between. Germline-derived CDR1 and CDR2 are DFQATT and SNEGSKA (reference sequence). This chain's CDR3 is CSARAGGPETQYF. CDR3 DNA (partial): TGCAGTGCTAGAGCCGGCGGGCCAGAGACC.

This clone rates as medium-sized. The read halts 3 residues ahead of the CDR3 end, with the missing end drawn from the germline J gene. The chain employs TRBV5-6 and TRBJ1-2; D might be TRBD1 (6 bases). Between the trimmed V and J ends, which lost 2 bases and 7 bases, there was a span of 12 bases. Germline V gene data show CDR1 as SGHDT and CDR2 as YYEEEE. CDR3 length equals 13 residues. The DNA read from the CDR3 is TGTGCCAGCAGCTTAGGTAAAGGGGGTGGC. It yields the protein CASSLGKGGG. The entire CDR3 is CASSLGKGGGYTF. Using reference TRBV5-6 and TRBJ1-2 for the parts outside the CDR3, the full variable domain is DAGVTQSPTHLIKTRGQQVTLRCSPKSGHDTVSWYQQALGQGPQFIFQYYEEEERQRGNFPDRFSGHQFPNYSSELNVNALLLGDSALYLCASSLGKGGGYTFGSGTRLTVV.

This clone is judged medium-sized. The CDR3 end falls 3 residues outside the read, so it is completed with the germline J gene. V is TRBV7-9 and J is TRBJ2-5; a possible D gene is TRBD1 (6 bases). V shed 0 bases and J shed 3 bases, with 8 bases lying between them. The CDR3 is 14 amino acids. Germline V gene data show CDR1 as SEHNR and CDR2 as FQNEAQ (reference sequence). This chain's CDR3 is CASSLANREETQYF. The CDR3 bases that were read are TGTGCCAGCAGCTTAGCCAACAGGGAAGAGACC.

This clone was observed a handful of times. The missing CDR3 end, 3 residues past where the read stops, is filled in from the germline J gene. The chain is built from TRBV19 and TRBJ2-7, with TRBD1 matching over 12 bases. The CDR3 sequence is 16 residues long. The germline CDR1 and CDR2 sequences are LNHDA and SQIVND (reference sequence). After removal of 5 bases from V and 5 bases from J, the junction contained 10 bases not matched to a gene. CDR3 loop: CASSPRDRGRGDEQYF. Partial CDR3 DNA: TGTGCCAGTAGTCCCCGGGACAGGGGGCGCGGTGACGAG.

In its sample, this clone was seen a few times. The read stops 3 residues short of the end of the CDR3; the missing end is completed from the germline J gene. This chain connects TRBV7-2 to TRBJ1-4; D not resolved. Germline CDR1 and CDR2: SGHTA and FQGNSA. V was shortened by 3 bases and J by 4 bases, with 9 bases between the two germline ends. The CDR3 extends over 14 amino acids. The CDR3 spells CASSFRGSNEKLFF. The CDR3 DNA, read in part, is TGTGCCAGCAGCTTCCGGGGTAGTAATGAAAAA. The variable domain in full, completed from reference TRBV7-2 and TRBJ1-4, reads GAGVSQSPSNKVTEKGKDVELRCDPISGHTALYWYRQSLGQGLEFLIYFQGNSAPDKSGLPSDRFSAERTGGSVSTLTIQRTQQEDSAVYLCASSFRGSNEKLFFGSGTQLSVL.

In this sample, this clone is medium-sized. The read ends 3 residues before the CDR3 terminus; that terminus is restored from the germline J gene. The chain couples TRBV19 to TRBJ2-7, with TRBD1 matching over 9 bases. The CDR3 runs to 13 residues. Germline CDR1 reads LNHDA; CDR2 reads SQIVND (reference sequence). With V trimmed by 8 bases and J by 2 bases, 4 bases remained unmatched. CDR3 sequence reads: CASGTGLTYEQYF. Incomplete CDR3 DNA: TGTGCCAGTGGGACAGGGTTAACCTACGAG. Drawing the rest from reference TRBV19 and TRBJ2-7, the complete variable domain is DGGITQSPKYLFRKEGQNVTLSCEQNLNHDAMYWYRQDPGQGLRLIYYSQIVNDFQKGDIAEGYSVSREKKESFPLTVTSAQKNPTAFYLCASGTGLTYEQYFGPGTRLTVT.

CDR3 bases read: TGTGCCAGCAGCTTTGCAGGGGGCTACGAG. It is translated as CASSFAGGYE. The complete CDR3 reads CASSFAGGYEQYF. This chain connects TRBV11-2 to TRBJ2-7, with 7 positions matching TRBD1. The DNA ends 3 residues before the CDR3 does, and the rest of the CDR3 is filled in from the germline J gene. The CDR3 is 13 residues long. The J segment lost 3 bases and the V segment lost 3 bases, leaving 2 bases of the junction unmatched. Germline-derived CDR1 and CDR2 are SGHAT and FQNNGV.

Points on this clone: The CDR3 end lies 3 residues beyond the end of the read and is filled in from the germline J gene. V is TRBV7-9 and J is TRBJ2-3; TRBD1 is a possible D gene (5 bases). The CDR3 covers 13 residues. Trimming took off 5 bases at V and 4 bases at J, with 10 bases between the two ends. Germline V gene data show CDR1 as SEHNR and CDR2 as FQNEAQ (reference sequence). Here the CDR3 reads CASSPKGPDTQYF. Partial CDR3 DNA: TGTGCCAGCAGCCCCAAGGGGCCAGATACG. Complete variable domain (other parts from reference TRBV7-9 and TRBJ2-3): DTGVSQNPRHKITKRGQNVTFRCDPISEHNRLYWYRQTLGQGPEFLTYFQNEAQLEKSRLLSDRFSAERPKGSFSTLEIQRTEQGDSAMYLCASSPKGPDTQYFGPGTRLTVL.

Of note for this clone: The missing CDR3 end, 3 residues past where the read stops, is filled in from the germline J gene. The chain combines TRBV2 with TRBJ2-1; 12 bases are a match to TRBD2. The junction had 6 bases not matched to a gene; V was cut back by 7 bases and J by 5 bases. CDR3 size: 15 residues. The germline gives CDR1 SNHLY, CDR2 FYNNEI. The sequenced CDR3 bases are TGTGCCAGCAACAGACTAGCGGGGGTGAACAATGAG. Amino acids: CASNRLAGVNNE. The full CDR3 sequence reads CASNRLAGVNNEQFF.

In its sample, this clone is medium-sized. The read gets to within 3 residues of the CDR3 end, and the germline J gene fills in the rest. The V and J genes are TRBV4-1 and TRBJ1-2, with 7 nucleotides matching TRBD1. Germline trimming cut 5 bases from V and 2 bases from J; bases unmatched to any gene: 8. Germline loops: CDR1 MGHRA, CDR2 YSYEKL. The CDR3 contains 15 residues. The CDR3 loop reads CASSSLTGVNYGYTF. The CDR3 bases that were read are TGCGCCAGCAGCTCTCTAACAGGGGTGAACTATGGC.

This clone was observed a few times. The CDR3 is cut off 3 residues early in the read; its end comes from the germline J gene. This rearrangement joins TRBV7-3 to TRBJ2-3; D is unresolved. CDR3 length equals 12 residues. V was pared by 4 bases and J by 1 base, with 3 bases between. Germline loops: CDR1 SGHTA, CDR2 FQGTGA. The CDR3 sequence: CASSSGTDTQYF. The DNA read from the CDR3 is TGTGCCAGCAGCTCAGGCACAGATACG. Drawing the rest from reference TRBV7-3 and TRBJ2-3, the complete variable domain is GAGVSQTPSNKVTEKGKYVELRCDPISGHTALYWYRQSLGQGPEFLIYFQGTGAADDSGLPNDRFFAVRPEGSVSTLKIQRTERGDSAVYLCASSSGTDTQYFGPGTRLTVL.

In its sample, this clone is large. CDR3 residues: CASTRGDGYTF. The sequenced part of the CDR3 DNA is TGTGCCAGCACCCGAGGGGATGGC. The chain employs TRBV2 and TRBJ1-2; maybe TRBD1 (5 bases). The read comes to an end 3 residues before the CDR3 does, leaving the germline J gene to fill in the end. Deletions cut 7 bases from V and 6 bases from J, with 9 bases between. The CDR3 runs to 11 residues. CDR1 is SNHLY, CDR2 FYNNEI, per germline.

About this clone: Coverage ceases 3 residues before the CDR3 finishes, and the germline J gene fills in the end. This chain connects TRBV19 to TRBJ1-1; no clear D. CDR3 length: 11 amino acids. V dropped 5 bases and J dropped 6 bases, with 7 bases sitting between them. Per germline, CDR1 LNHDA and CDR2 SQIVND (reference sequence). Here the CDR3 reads CASSLRAEAFF. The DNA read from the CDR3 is TGTGCCAGTAGTCTCCGGGCTGAA.

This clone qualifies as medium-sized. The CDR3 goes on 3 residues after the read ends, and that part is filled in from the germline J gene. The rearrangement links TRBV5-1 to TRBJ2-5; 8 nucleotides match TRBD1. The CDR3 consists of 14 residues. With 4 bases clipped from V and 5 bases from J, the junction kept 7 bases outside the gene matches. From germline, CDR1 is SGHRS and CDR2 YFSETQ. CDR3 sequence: CASSKQGDLETQYF. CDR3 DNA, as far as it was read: TGCGCCAGCAGCAAACAGGGGGACCTCGAGACC.